This T cell receptor (beta chain) comes out of a study of blood T cell repertoires in COVID-19. Original processing notes: Amplification with reference gene primers provided the estimates of nucleated cell counts. Produced via immunoSEQ multiplex PCR; TCRdb's table is partial and in-frame only. For V, J and clone size, that table is used; D and trimming come from the DNA. The data show roughly 180,000 clones, around three quarters seen once. Germline V gene lookup returns CDR1 MDHEN and CDR2 SYDVKM. Trimming pared 6 bases from V and 8 bases from J, leaving 19 bases between. The CDR3 consists of 15 residues.

The receptor was derived from a man in his fifties or sixties with active or convalescent COVID-19. Sequencing used peripheral blood. The rearrangement links TRBV28 to TRBJ1-4; TRBD1 is a possible D gene (5 bases). The DNA of the CDR3 is TGTGCCAGCAGCCGATGGGGCAGCCTGGGGGAAAAACTGTTTTTT. As protein: CASSRWGSLGEKLFF.